This TCR beta chain was sequenced in a study of T-cell memory formation after mild COVID-19. Trimming removed 5 bases at V and 6 bases at J, with 15 bases between. There are 14 residues in the CDR3. Germline CDR1 is SGHVS and CDR2 is FQNEAQ. In the case of this clonotype: Its target is not known.

TCRdb re-derived calls from the 5' RACE reads in MiXCR, one entry per CDR3 protein. The table lists roughly 170,000 distinct CDR3 sequences, under 20% of them singletons. Study-level results: Whereas later expanders leaned CD4+, clones contracting day 15 to 85 showed a balanced CD4/CD8 makeup. Some clones that responded turned up in pre-infection memory, which suggests that cross-reactive memory joined in. Contracting CD8+ clones were enriched in EMRA, CD4+ mainly in CM and EM.

This chain connects TRBV7-8 to TRBJ2-3; no firm D call. The sample was PBMCs or a T cell subset sorted from them (not recorded which). The source of this sequence is a young man who had mild COVID-19 (a few samples of this study predate the infection). Cell type and time point are not known. The CDR3 DNA reads TGTGCCAGCAGCCCAACGAGAACCTCGGATACGCAGTATTTT. Translation: CASSPTRTSDTQYF.